This T cell receptor (beta chain) was sequenced during a study of post-analysis software for immune sequencing data. Study-level background: As for disease course, relapsing-remitting, secondary progressive and progressive-relapsing multiple sclerosis were all included. Study findings and constraints: TRBV5-6, TRBV5-1 and TRBV20-1 belonged to a set of about five TRBV segments that were more frequent in patients than controls. Samples from a shared batch, those prepared together, strongly co-clustered by F measure. Those with multiple sclerosis, the patient group, showed significantly lower normalized Chao1 diversity than controls.

In regard to this clonotype: Its antigen remains unidentified.

TCR beta cDNA libraries had unique molecular identifiers. Once 1 to 10 million T cells were used, a few hundred thousand cDNA molecules resulted. MiXCR was run by TCRdb on the PCR reads, yielding one entry per CDR3 protein. The sample shows approximately 360,000 distinct CDR3 sequences, approximately 38% of them seen only once. Germline values: CDR1 SQVTM, CDR2 ANQGSEA. The CDR3 has 13 amino acids. V gave up 6 bases and J gave up 5 bases, with 16 bases separating them. The origin of this receptor is a girl aged 5-17 years with multiple sclerosis. The sample was blood. The chain uses TRBV29-1 and TRBJ1-1; possibly TRBD1 for D (6 bases). This CDR3 is CSVKGQQVTEAFF. The DNA for the CDR3 is TGCAGCGTAAAAGGACAGCAGGTAACTGAAGCTTTCTTT.